This passage covers 29 T cell receptor beta chains from one sample sequenced in a study of Ad26.COV2.S vaccination and SARS-CoV-2 variants. Profiled with immunoSEQ multiplex PCR; TCRdb holds only in-frame clones, not every one. The data hold about 350,000 clones, with roughly nine tenths observed a single time. Sequenced material: peripheral blood, taken after recovery from COVID-19. Source of these receptors: a human donor who had recovered from COVID-19.

This chain joins TRBV5-1 and TRBJ1-1, with 12 bases aligning to TRBD1. The CDR3 loop spans 15 amino acids. The germline V gene has CDR1 SGHRS and CDR2 YFSETQ. V dropped 4 bases and J dropped 4; count of bases not matched to a gene: 5. The CDR3 here is CASSIGTGGPTEAFF. The CDR3 DNA reads TGCGCCAGCAGCATAGGGACAGGGGGCCCCACTGAAGCTTTCTTT.

The count of this clone is one. The chain links TRBV6-5 to TRBJ2-3; TRBD1 agrees at 11 bases. Germline trimming cut 7 bases from V and 8 bases from J; bases unmatched to any gene: 8. The CDR3 is 14 amino acids. Germline V gene data show CDR1 as MNHEY and CDR2 as SVGAGI. The CDR3 DNA reads TGTGCCAGCACAGGACAGGGGGCCAGCGGTACGCAGTATTTT. It yields the protein CASTGQGASGTQYF.

V is TRBV19 and J is TRBJ1-1; TRBD1 aligns across 10 bases. The V gene's germline CDR1 is LNHDA and CDR2 SQIVND (reference sequence). V shed 4 bases, J shed 1 base, and the junction held 6 bases outside the gene matches. The CDR3 runs 16 residues. The CDR3 sequence: CASSKGQGISNTEAFF. In DNA, the CDR3 is TGTGCCAGTAGTAAGGGACAGGGGATCTCGAACACTGAAGCTTTCTTT.

This chain uses TRBV11-2 with TRBJ1-5; TRBD1 is a possible D gene (5 bases). V lost 4 bases, J lost 3 bases, and 13 bases lay in between. Per germline, CDR1 SGHAT and CDR2 FQNNGV. This CDR3 spans 15 amino acids. The CDR3 spells CASSWGRGPNQPQHF. The CDR3 coding sequence is TGTGCCAGCAGCTGGGGAAGGGGTCCCAATCAGCCCCAGCATTTT. Supplemented by reference TRBV11-2 and TRBJ1-5, the full variable domain reads EAGVAQSPRYKIIEKRQSVAFWCNPISGHATLYWYQQILGQGPKLLIQFQNNGVVDDSQLPKDRFSAERLKGVDSTLKIQPAKLEDSAVYLCASSWGRGPNQPQHFGDGTRLSIL.

The genes are TRBV5-1 and TRBJ1-1; D unresolved. Germline CDR1 is SGHRS and CDR2 is YFSETQ. Trimming shortened V by 0 bases and J by 2 bases, and 11 bases separated the two germline ends. There are 15 residues in the CDR3. Here the CDR3 DNA reads TGCGCCAGCAGCTTGGGGGTCAGAGCTAACACTGAAGCTTTCTTT. Its protein is CASSLGVRANTEAFF.

V gene TRBV11-2 combines with J gene TRBJ1-1; D might be TRBD1 (5 bases). CDR1 and CDR2 (germline): SGHAT, FQNNGV. Trimming pared 0 bases from V and 1 base from J, leaving 9 bases between. The CDR3 contains 15 residues. Here the CDR3 reads CASSLDRTPNTEAFF. The CDR3 DNA follows: TGTGCCAGCAGCTTAGACCGGACACCGAACACTGAAGCTTTCTTT.

This clone was seen once. The chain employs TRBV5-1 and TRBJ1-3, with TRBD1 identical over 7 bases. Germline V gene data show CDR1 as SGHRS and CDR2 as YFSETQ. V trimming: 4 bases; J trimming: 2 bases; junction bases outside the gene matches: 9. CDR3 length: 16 amino acids. CDR3 bases: TGCGCCAGCAGCCGGACCCCAGGGGGACCTGGAAACACCATATATTTT. Protein: CASSRTPGGPGNTIYF.

This clone was counted a few times. The chain is built from TRBV14 and TRBJ1-2; no clear D gene. Trimming shortened V by 0 bases and J by 9 bases, and 14 bases separated the two germline ends. The CDR3 length is 14 residues. CDR1 is SGHDN, CDR2 FVKESK, per germline. The DNA of the CDR3 is TGTGCCAGCAGCCAAGATGGCGCAGGTTGGAGCTACACCTTC. Protein sequence: CASSQDGAGWSYTF.

V is TRBV19 and J is TRBJ1-4; D call uncertain. Looked up from germline, CDR1 is LNHDA and CDR2 is SQIVND (reference sequence). CDR3 length equals 20 residues. V dropped 1 base and J dropped 3 bases, with 24 bases sitting between them. The CDR3, as DNA: TGTGCCAGTAGTATAGGTTCGGCGGACCGTTTTAACCCCTCTAATGAAAAACTGTTTTTT. It specifies CASSIGSADRFNPSNEKLFF.

The chain couples TRBV10-1 to TRBJ2-1; 9 nucleotides match TRBD2. The CDR3 has 16 amino acids. V shed 1 base, J shed 8 bases, and the junction held 9 bases outside the gene matches. Germline V CDR1 and CDR2: WNHNN, SYGVQD (reference sequence). In DNA form, the CDR3 reads TGCGCCAGCAGTGAGTACCCTAGCGGGGTTTCCGATGAGCAGTTCTTC. This sequence encodes CASSEYPSGVSDEQFF.

This chain joins TRBV5-1 and TRBJ1-2; 9 bases match TRBD1. V trimming: 2 bases; J trimming: 8 bases; junction bases outside the gene matches: 4. The CDR3 is 13 amino acids. Germline V CDR1 and CDR2: SGHRS, YFSETQ. The CDR3 region has the DNA TGCGCCAGCAGCTTACCCGGGACAGGGGGCTACACCTTC. Amino acid sequence: CASSLPGTGGYTF.

The chain uses TRBV7-8 and TRBJ1-2, with D unresolved. Trimming took 5 bases from V and 2 from J, leaving 9 bases between them. Per germline, CDR1 SGHVS and CDR2 FQNEAQ. The CDR3 extends over 13 amino acids. This CDR3 is CASSPQANYGYTF. CDR3 nucleotides: TGTGCCAGCAGCCCCCAGGCCAACTATGGCTACACCTTC.

The genes are TRBV7-2 and TRBJ1-3, with TRBD1 as a possible D gene (6 bases). The V gene's germline CDR1 is SGHTA and CDR2 FQGNSA. V shed 7 bases and J shed 4 bases, with 17 bases lying between them. The CDR3 is made up of 15 amino acids. Here the CDR3 reads CASTLGGGEGNTIYF. The CDR3 nucleotides read TGTGCCAGCACCCTCGGTGGGGGCGAGGGAAACACCATATATTTT.

The chain carries TRBV5-1 and TRBJ1-2; 8 positions agree with TRBD1. The CDR3 loop spans 14 amino acids. V lost 4 bases, J lost 4 bases, and 6 bases stayed unmatched. CDR1 is SGHRS, CDR2 YFSETQ, per germline. CDR3 amino acids: CASSQGQEIYGYTF. The CDR3 DNA is TGCGCCAGCAGCCAGGGACAGGAGATCTATGGCTACACCTTC.

The chain couples TRBV7-9 to TRBJ2-3, with D possibly TRBD1 on 6 matching bases. The CDR3 totals 13 residues. V dropped 8 bases and J dropped 4 bases, with 13 bases sitting between them. CDR1 is SEHNR, CDR2 FQNEAQ, per germline (reference sequence). The CDR3 DNA reads as TGTGCCAGCGCACTTACAGGGCCAGATACGCAGTATTTT. Translation gives CASALTGPDTQYF.

This chain links TRBV5-6 with TRBJ1-1; the D gene is possibly TRBD1 (5 bases). This CDR3 is 15 amino acids long. CDR1 and CDR2 (germline): SGHDT, YYEEEE. V lost 0 bases to trimming and J lost 1 base, with 10 bases between them. The chain's CDR3 is CASSLGWGGNTEAFF. CDR3 DNA: TGTGCCAGCAGCTTGGGTTGGGGCGGGAACACTGAAGCTTTCTTT.

The chain joins TRBV25-1 to TRBJ2-7; D may be TRBD2 (6 bases). CDR1 and CDR2 from the germline V gene are MGHDK and SYGVNS. This CDR3 is built from 15 residues. V shed 8 bases and J shed 2 bases, with 19 bases lying between them. The CDR3 here is CASRGGVIRPYEQYF. CDR3 sequence (DNA): TGTGCCAGCCGAGGCGGGGTCATACGGCCCTACGAGCAGTACTTC.

The V call is TRBV7-8, the J call TRBJ2-5; D is undetermined. V was shortened by 1 base and J by 4 bases, with 10 bases between the two germline ends. Germline V gives CDR1 SGHVS, CDR2 FQNEAQ. The CDR3 sequence is 14 residues long. Here the CDR3 DNA reads TGTGCCAGCAGCTTAGTCTCCGGCGTAGAGACCCAGTACTTC. Protein sequence: CASSLVSGVETQYF.

The chain employs TRBV14 and TRBJ2-1, with a weak D call TRBD2 (7 bases). The V gene's germline CDR1 is SGHDN and CDR2 FVKESK. The CDR3 contains 14 residues. V was trimmed by 4 bases and J by 8 bases, leaving 15 bases between them. The CDR3 loop reads CASSRVWGGYEQFF. The DNA of the CDR3 is TGTGCCAGCAGCCGTGTTTGGGGGGGCTATGAGCAGTTCTTC.

This clone was seen just once. The V and J genes are TRBV9 and TRBJ1-2; D gene unclear. There are 16 residues in the CDR3. V lost 0 bases, J lost 4 bases, and 16 bases lay in between. Germline CDR1 reads SGDLS; CDR2 reads YYNGEE. This CDR3 reads CASSVGSGRESYGYTF. CDR3 coding DNA: TGTGCCAGCAGCGTAGGGTCAGGTCGAGAAAGCTATGGCTACACCTTC. Looking up the rest from reference TRBV9 and TRBJ1-2 gives the full variable domain: DSGVTQTPKHLITATGQRVTLRCSPRSGDLSVYWYQQSLDQGLQFLIQYYNGEERAKGNILERFSAQQFPDLHSELNLSSLELGDSALYFCASSVGSGRESYGYTFGSGTRLTVV.

The rearrangement joins TRBV7-2 to TRBJ2-7; perhaps TRBD1 as D (6 bases). The CDR3 is 15 amino acids. Germline CDR1 reads SGHTA; CDR2 reads FQGNSA. The V gene lost 2 bases and the J gene lost 2 bases, with 13 bases spanning the gap. The CDR3 DNA sequence: TGTGCCAGCAGCTTACAACAGGGTTCTACCTACGAGCAGTACTTC. Translation: CASSLQQGSTYEQYF.

The chain combines TRBV7-2 with TRBJ2-7; TRBD2 might be the D (6 bases). CDR3 length equals 13 residues. Trimming took off 3 bases at V and 7 bases at J, with 13 bases between the two ends. The V gene's germline CDR1 is SGHTA and CDR2 FQGNSA. CDR3 amino acids: CASSFGGLREQYF. In DNA, the CDR3 is TGTGCCAGCAGCTTCGGAGGGCTGAGGGAGCAGTACTTC.

The chain couples TRBV24-1 to TRBJ2-5; TRBD1 might be the D (6 bases). V was trimmed by 9 bases and J by 4 bases, leaving 20 bases between them. CDR1 and CDR2 from the germline V gene are KGHDR and SFDVKD. The CDR3 consists of 15 residues. Here the CDR3 DNA reads TGTGCCACCCCTTTTAGGACAGTGCGGGCAGAGACCCAGTACTTC. This codes for CATPFRTVRAETQYF.

In DNA form, the CDR3 reads TGTGCCAGCAGCTTACTTGTAGGACAGGGGTCACACTCCTACGAGCAGTACTTC. This translates into CASSLLVGQGSHSYEQYF. The chain is built from TRBV11-2 and TRBJ2-7; 9 bases match TRBD1. V lost 2 bases and J lost 0; bases outside the gene matches: 11. The CDR3 spans 18 residues. Germline CDR1 and CDR2: SGHAT and FQNNGV.

V usage is TRBV7-2 and J usage is TRBJ2-5; D unresolved. CDR3 length: 15 amino acids. Germline V gene sequence: CDR1 SGHTA, CDR2 FQGNSA. Trimming stripped 5 bases from V and 5 bases from J, with 18 bases between. Here the CDR3 DNA reads TGTGCCAGCAGCCCCCCGGGCCCCCATCGGGAGACCCAGTACTTC. Translation: CASSPPGPHRETQYF.

V usage is TRBV9 and J usage is TRBJ1-1, with unresolved D. The CDR3 covers 14 residues. Trimming removed 0 bases at V and 2 bases at J, with 8 bases between. Germline lookup yields CDR1 SGDLS and CDR2 YYNGEE. CDR3 DNA sequence: TGTGCCAGCAGCGTAGAAGGTGATAACACTGAAGCTTTCTTT. This translates into CASSVEGDNTEAFF.

The V gene is TRBV9, the J gene TRBJ2-3, with D tentatively TRBD2 (5 bases). Per germline, CDR1 SGDLS and CDR2 YYNGEE. Trimming cost V 2 bases and J 1 base, with 11 bases left between them. The CDR3 length is 15 residues. DNA of the CDR3: TGTGCCAGCAGCGTCCTAGCCGATGGCACAGATACGCAGTATTTT. This gives the protein CASSVLADGTDTQYF. Based on the CDR3 plus reference TRBV9 and TRBJ2-3, the full variable domain is DSGVTQTPKHLITATGQRVTLRCSPRSGDLSVYWYQQSLDQGLQFLIQYYNGEERAKGNILERFSAQQFPDLHSELNLSSLELGDSALYFCASSVLADGTDTQYFGPGTRLTVL.

The chain couples TRBV13 to TRBJ2-2; the D gene is possibly TRBD2 (6 bases). The CDR3 totals 16 residues. Germline CDR1 and CDR2: PRHDT and FYEKMQ (reference sequence). Trimming pared 0 bases from V and 3 bases from J, leaving 11 bases between. The CDR3 nucleotides read TGTGCCAGCAGCTTAGGCACGGGAGTAGACACCGGGGAGCTGTTTTTT. Amino acid sequence: CASSLGTGVDTGELFF.

This chain links TRBV6-6 with TRBJ1-1, with 7 bases matching TRBD1. The CDR3 contains 14 residues. Germline V gives CDR1 MNHNY, CDR2 SVGAGI (reference sequence). With V trimmed by 6 bases and J by 5 bases, 9 bases remained unmatched. CDR3 amino acids: CASRSGTELTEAFF. CDR3 DNA: TGTGCCAGCAGGTCCGGGACAGAATTGACTGAAGCTTTCTTT.